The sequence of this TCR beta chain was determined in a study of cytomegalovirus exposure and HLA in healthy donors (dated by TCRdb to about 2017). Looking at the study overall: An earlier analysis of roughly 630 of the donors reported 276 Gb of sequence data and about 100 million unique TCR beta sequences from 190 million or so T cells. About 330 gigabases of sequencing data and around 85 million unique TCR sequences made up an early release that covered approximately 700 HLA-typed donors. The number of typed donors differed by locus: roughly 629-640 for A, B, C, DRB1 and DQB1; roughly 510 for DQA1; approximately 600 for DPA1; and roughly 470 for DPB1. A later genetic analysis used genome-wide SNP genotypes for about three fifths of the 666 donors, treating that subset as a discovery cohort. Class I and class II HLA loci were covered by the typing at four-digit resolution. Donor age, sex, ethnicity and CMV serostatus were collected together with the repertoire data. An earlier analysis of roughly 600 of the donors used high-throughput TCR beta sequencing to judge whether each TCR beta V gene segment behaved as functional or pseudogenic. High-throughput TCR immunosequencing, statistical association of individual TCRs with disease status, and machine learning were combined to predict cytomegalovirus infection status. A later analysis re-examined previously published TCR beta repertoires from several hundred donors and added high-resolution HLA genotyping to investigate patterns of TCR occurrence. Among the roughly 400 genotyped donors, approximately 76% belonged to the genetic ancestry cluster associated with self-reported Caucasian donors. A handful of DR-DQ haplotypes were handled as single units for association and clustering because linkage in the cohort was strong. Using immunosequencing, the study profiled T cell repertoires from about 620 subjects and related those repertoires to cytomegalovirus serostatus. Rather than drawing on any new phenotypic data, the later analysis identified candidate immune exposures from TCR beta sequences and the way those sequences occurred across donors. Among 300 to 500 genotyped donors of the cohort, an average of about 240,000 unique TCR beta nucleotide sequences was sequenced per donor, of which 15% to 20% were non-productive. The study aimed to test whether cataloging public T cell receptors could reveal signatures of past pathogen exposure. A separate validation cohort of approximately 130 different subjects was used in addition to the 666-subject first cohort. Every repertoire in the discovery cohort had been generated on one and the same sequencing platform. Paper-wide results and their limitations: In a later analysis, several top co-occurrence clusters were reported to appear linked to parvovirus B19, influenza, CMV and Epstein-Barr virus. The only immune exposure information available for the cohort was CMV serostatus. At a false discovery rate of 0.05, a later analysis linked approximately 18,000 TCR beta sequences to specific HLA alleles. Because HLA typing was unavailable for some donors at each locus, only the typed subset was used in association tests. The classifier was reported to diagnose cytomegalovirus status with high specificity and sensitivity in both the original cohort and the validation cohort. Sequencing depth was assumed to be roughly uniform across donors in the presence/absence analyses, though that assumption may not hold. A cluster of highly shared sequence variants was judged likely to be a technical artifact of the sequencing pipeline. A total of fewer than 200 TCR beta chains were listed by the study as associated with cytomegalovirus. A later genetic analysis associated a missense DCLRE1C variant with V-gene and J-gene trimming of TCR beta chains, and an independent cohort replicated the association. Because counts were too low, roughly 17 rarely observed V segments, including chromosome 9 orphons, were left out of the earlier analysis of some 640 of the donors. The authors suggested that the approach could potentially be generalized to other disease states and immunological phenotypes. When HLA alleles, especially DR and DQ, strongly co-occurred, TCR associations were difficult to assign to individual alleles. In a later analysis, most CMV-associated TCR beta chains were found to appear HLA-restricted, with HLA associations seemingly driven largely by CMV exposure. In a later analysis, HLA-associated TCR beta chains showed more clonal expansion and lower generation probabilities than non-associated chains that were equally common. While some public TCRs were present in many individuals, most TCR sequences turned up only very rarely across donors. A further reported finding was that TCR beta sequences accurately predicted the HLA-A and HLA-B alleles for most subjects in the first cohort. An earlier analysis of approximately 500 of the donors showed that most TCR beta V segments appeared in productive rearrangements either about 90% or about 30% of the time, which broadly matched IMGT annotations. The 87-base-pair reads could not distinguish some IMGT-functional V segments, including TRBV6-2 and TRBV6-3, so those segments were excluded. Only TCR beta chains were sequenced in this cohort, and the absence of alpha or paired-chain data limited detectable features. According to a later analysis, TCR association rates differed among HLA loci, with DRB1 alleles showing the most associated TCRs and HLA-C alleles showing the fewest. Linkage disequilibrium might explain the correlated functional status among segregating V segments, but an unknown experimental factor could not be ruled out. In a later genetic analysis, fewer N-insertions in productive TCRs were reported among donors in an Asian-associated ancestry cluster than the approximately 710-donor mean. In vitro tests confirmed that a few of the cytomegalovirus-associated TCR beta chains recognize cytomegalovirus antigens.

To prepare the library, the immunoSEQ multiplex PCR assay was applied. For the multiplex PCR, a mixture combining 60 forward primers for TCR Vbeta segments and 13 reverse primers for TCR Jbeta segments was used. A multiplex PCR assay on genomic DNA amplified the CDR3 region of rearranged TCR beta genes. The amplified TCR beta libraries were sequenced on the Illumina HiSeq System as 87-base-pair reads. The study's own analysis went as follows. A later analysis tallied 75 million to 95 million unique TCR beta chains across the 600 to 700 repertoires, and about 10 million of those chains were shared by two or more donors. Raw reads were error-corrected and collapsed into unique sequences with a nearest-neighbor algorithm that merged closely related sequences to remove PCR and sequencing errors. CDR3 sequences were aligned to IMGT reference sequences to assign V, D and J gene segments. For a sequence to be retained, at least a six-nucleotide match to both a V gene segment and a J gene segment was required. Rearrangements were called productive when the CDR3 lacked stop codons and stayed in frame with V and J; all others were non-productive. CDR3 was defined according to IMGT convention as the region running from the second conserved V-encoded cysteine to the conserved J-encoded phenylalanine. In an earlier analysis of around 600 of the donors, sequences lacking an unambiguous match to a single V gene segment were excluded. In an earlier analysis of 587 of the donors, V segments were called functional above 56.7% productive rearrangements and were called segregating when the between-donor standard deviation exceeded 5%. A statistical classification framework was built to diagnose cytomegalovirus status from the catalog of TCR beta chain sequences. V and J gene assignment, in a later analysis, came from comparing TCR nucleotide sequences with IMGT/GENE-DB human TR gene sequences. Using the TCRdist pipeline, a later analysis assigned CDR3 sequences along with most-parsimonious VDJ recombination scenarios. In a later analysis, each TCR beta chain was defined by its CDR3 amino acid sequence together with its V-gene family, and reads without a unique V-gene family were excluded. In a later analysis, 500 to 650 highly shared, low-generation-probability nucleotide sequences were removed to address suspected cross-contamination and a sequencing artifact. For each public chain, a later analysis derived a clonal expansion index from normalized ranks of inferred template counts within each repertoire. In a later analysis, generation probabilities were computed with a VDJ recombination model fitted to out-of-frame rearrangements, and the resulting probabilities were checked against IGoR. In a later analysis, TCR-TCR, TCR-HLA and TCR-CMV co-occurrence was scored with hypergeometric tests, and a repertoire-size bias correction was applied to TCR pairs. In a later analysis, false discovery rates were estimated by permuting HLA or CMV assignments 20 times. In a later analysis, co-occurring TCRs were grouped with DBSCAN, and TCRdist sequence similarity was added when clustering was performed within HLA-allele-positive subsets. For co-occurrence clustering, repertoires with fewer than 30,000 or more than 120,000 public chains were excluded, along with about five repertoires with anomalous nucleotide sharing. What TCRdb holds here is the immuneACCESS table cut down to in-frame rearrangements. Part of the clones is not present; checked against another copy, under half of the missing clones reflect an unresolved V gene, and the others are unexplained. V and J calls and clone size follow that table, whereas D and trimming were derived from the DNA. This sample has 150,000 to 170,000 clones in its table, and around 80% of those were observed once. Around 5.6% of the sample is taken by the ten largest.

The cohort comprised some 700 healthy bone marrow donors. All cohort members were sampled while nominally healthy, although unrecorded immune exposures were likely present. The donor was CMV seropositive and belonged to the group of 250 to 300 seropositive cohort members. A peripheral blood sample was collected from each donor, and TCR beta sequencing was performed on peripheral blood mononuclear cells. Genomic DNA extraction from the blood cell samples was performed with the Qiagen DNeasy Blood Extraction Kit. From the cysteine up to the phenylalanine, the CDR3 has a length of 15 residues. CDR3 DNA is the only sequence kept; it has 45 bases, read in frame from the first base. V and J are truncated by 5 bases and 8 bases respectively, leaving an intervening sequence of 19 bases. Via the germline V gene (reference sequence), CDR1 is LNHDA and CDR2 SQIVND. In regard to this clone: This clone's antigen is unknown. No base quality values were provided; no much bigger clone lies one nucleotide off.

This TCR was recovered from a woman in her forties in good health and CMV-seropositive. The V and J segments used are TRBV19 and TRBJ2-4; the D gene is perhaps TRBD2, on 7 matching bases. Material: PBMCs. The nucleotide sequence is TGTGCCAGTAGTTGGGGGGGCGGAAAAAGGGACATTCAGTACTTC. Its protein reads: CASSWGGGKRDIQYF.